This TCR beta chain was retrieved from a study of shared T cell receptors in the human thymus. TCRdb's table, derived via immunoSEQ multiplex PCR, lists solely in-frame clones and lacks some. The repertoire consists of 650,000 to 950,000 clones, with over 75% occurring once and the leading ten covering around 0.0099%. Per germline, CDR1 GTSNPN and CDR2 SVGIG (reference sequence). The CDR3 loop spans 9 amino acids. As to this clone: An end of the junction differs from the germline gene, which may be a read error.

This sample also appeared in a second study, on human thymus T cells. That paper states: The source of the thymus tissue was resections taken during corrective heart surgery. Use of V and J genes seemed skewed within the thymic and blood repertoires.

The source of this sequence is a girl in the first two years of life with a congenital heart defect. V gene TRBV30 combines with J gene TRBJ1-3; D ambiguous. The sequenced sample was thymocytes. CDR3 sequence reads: CCSGNTIYF. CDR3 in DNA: TGCTGCTCTGGAAACACCATATATTTT.